This T cell receptor beta chain was retrieved from a study of T cell repertoires in cytomegalovirus infection (dated 2019 in TCRdb). About the study as a whole: Recently identified HLA-C-restricted CMV epitopes, whose presentation resists viral immunomodulation, were targeted by peptide stimulations together with well-studied HLA-B-restricted epitopes. Because public TCR beta signatures pointed to carriage of CMV infection together with the matching HLA type, the HLA type of each donor mattered for the analysis.

Overall study results and their limits: In both this cohort and an independent cohort of under 450 donors, the cumulative frequency of public TCR beta family members distinguished carriers of CMV infection plus the relevant HLA type. The ex vivo response was dominated by HLA-C-restricted CMV-specific TCR beta clonotypes, which also provided the single most frequent clonotype in two of eight donors.

Sequenced using an Illumina HiSeq 1500. The raw public reads went through TCRdb reprocessing: fastp at Q25, MiXCR clone calling, in-frame beta chains kept. Every entry covers one CDR3 protein and lists the most common genes and DNA from its rows. Counted in this sample were around 430,000 distinct CDR3 sequences; under 45% of them appeared once. About 41% of the sample is taken by the ten largest. This clonotype was seen only a few times. This receptor's antigen is unknown. Base qualities were left out, and no much larger clone turns up one base away. Interpreted using the paper, the treatment or condition label stands for: in vitro stimulation with specific CMV peptide epitopes to enrich CMV-specific T cells. Based on the germline V gene (reference sequence), the CDR1 and CDR2 sequences are SEHNR and FQNEAQ. Compared with germline, V lacks 5 bases and J lacks 5 bases; bases without a gene match: 7. The CDR3 starts with the cysteine, ends with the phenylalanine, and has 15 residues. Only the CDR3 DNA stays, 45 bases, in frame from base 1.

The rearrangement combines TRBV7-9 with TRBJ2-1, with TRBD2 matching 9 junction bases. This clonotype was obtained from a human donor in good health (CMV status not recorded). Some clones in this sample may be carry-over from other donors' samples. Sequencing was performed on cultured PBMCs, taken from culture after CMV antigen stimulation. The CDR3 is CASSQKGTSHNEQFF. The nucleotide sequence reads as follows: TGTGCCAGCAGCCAAAAAGGGACTAGCCACAATGAGCAGTTCTTC.